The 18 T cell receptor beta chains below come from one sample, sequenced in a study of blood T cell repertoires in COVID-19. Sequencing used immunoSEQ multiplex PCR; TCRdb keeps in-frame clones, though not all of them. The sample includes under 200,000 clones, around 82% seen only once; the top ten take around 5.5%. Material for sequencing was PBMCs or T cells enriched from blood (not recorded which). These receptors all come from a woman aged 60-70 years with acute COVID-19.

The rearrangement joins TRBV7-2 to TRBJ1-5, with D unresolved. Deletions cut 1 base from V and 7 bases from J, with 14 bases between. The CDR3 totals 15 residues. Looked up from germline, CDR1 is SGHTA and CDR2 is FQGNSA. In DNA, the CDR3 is TGTGCCAGCAGCTTAGGGGCCGGCCCCGGCCAGCCCCAGCATTTT. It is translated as CASSLGAGPGQPQHF.

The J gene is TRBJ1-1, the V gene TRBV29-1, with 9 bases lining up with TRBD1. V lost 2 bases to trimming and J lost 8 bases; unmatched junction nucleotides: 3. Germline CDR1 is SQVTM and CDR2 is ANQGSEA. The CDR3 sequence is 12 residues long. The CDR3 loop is CSVEQGTGEAFF. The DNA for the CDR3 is TGCAGCGTTGAACAGGGGACAGGGGAAGCTTTCTTT.

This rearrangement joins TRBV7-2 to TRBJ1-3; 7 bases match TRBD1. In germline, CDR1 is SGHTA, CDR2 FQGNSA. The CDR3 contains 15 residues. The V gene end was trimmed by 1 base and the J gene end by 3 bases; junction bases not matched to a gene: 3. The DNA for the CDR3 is TGTGCCAGCAGCTTAGACGCAGGGGGTGGAAACACCATATATTTT. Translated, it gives CASSLDAGGGNTIYF.

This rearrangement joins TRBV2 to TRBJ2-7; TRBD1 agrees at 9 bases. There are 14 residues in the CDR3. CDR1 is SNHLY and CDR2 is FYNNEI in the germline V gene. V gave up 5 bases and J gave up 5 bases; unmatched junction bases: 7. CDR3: CASSSGQGVHEQYF. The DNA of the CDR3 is TGTGCCAGCAGTTCGGGACAGGGAGTACACGAGCAGTACTTC.

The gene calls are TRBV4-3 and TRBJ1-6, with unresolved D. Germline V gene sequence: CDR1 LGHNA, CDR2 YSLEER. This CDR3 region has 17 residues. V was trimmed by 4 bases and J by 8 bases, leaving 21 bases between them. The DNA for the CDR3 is TGCGCCAGCAGCCCAAGAGCTGAGGCGCGACTGCATTCACCCCTCCACTTT. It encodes CASSPRAEARLHSPLHF.

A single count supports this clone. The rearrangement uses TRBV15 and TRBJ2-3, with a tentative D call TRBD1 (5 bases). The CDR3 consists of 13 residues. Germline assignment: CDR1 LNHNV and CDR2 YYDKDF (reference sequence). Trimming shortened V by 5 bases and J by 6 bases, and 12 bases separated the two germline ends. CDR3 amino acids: CATSGQLEDTQYF. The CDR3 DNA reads TGTGCCACCAGCGGACAACTCGAGGATACGCAGTATTTT. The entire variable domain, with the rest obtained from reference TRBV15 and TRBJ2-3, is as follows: DAMVIQNPRYQVTQFGKPVTLSCSQTLNHNVMYWYQQKSSQAPKLLFHYYDKDFNNEADTPDNFQSRRPNTSFCFLDIRSPGLGDTAMYLCATSGQLEDTQYFGPGTRLTVL.

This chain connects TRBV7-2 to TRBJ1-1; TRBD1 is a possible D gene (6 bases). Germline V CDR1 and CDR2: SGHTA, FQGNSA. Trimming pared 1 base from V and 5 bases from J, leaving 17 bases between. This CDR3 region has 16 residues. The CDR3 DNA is TGTGCCAGCAGCTTAGTGGGGGTACAGGGTGGTACTGAAGCTTTCTTT. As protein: CASSLVGVQGGTEAFF.

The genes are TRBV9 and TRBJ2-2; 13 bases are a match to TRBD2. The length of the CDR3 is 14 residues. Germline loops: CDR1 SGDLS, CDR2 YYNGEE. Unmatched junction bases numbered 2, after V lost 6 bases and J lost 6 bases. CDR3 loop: CASNGLAGAGELFF. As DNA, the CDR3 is TGTGCCAGCAACGGACTAGCGGGAGCCGGGGAGCTGTTTTTT.

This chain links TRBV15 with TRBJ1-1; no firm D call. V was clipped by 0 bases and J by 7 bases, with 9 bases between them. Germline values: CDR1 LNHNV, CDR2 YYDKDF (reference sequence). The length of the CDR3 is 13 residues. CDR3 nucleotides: TGTGCCACCAGCAGAGATTTGGAGGATGAAGCTTTCTTT. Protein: CATSRDLEDEAFF.

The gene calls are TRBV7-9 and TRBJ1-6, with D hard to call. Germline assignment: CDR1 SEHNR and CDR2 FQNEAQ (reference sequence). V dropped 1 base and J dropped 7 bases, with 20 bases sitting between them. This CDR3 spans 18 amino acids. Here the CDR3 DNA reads TGTGCCAGCAGCTTAGGGGTTGGCGCGGAAACATCGAATTCACCCCTCCACTTT. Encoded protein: CASSLGVGAETSNSPLHF.

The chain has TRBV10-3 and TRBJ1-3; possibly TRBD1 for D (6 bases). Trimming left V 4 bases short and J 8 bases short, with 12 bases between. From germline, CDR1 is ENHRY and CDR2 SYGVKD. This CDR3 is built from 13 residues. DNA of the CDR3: TGTGCCATCAGTGGCGGGGGGGCGGACACCATATATTTT. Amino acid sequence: CAISGGGADTIYF.

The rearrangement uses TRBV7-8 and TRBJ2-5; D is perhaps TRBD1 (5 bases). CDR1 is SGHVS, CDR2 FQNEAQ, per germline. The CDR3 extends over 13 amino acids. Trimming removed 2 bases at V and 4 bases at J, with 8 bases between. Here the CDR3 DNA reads TGTGCCAGCAGCTTATTGGGGCTAGAGACCCAGTACTTC. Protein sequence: CASSLLGLETQYF.

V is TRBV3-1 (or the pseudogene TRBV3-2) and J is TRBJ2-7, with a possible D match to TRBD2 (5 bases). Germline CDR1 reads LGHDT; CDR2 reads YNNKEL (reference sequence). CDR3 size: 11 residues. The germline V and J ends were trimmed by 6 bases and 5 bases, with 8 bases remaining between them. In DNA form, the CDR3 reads TGTGCCAGCAGGGGAGATGACGAGCAGTACGTC. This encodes CASRGDDEQYV.

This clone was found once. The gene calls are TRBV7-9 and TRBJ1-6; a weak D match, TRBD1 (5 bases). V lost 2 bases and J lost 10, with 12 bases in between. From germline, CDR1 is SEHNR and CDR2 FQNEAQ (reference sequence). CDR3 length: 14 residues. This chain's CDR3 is CASSLREGSSPLHF. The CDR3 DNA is TGTGCCAGCAGCTTACGGGAGGGGAGCTCACCCCTCCACTTT. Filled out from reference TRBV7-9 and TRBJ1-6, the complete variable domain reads DTGVSQNPRHKITKRGQNVTFRCDPISEHNRLYWYRQTLGQGPEFLTYFQNEAQLEKSRLLSDRFSAERPKGSFSTLEIQRTEQGDSAMYLCASSLREGSSPLHFGNGTRLTVT.

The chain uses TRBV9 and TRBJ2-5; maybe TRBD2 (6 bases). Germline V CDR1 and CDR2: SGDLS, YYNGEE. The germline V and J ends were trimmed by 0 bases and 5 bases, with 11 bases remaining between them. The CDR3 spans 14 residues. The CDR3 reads CASSVAGSSETQYF. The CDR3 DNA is TGTGCCAGCAGCGTAGCCGGGAGTTCGGAGACCCAGTACTTC.

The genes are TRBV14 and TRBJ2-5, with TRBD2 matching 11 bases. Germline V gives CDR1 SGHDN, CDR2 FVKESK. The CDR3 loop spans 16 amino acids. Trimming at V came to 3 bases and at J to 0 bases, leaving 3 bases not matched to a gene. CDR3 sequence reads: CASSHRLAGYQETQYF. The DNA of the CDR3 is TGTGCCAGCAGCCATCGACTAGCGGGGTACCAAGAGACCCAGTACTTC.

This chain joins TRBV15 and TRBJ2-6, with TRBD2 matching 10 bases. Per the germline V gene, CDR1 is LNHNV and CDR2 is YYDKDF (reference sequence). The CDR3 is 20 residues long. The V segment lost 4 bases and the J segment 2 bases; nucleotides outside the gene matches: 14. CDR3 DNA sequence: TGTGCCACCAGCACCACTAGCGGGATGGGGGTGTTGACTGGGGCCAACGTCCTGACTTTC. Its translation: CATSTTSGMGVLTGANVLTF.

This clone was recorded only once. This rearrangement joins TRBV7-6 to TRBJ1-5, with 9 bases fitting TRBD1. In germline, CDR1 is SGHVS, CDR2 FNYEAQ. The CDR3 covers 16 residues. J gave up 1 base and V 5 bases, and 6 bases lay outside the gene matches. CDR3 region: CASSPGTGLSNQPQHF. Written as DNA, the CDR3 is TGTGCCAGCAGCCCAGGGACAGGGTTAAGCAATCAGCCCCAGCATTTT.